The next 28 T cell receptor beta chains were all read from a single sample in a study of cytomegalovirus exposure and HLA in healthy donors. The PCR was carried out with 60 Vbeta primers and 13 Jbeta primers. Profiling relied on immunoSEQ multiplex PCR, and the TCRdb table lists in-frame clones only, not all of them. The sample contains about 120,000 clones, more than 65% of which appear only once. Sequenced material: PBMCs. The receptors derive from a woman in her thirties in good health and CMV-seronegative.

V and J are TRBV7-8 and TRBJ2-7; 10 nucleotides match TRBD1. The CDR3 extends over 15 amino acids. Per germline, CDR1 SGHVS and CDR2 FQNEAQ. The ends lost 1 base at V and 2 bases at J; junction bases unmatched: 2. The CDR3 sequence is CASSLGGQGTYEQYF. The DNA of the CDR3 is TGTGCCAGCAGCTTAGGGGGACAGGGGACCTACGAGCAGTACTTC.

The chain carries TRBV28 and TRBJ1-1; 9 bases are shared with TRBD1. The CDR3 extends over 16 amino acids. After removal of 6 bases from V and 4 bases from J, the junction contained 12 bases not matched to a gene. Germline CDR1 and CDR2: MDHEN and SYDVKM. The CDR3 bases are TGTGCCAGCAGCGACTCACAGGGGGCGGTGGGCACTGAAGCTTTCTTT. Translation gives CASSDSQGAVGTEAFF.

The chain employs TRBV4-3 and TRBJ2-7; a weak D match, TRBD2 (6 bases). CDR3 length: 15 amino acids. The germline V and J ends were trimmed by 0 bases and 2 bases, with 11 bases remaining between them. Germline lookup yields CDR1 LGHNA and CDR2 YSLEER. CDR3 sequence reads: CASSQDRDSTYEQYF. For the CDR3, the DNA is TGCGCCAGCAGCCAAGACAGGGACTCCACCTACGAGCAGTACTTC.

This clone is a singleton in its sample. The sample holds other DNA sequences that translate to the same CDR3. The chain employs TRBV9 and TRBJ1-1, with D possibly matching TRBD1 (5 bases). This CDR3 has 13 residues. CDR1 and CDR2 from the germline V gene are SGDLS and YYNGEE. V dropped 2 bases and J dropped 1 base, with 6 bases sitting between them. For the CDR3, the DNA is TGTGCCAGCAGCGTGCAGGGGAACACTGAAGCTTTCTTT. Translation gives CASSVQGNTEAFF.

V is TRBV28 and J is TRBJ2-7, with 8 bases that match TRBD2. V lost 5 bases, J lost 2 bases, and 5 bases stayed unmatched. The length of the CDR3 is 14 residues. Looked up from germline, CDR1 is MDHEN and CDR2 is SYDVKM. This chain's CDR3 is CASSAGGVPYEQYF. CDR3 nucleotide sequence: TGTGCCAGCAGTGCCGGGGGGGTCCCCTACGAGCAGTACTTC.

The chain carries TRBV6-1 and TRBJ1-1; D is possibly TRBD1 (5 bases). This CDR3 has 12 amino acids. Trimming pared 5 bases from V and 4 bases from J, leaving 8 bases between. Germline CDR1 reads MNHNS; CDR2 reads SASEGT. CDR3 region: CASSRRGTEAFF. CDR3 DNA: TGTGCCAGCAGTAGGAGGGGCACTGAAGCTTTCTTT.

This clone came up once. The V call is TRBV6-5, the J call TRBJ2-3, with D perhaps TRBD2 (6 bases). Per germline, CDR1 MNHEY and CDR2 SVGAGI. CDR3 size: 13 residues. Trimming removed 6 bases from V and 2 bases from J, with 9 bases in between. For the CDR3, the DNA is TGTGCCAGCAGGCGGGACTTCACAGATACGCAGTATTTT. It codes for CASRRDFTDTQYF.

CDR3 in DNA: TGTGCCAGCAGCTTATTGGGGCGCGGGATGAACACTGAAGCTTTCTTT. Its translation: CASSLLGRGMNTEAFF. J is TRBJ1-1 and V is TRBV7-2; weak D call: TRBD1 (5 bases). The CDR3 length is 16 residues. CDR1 and CDR2 from the germline V gene are SGHTA and FQGNSA. V lost 2 bases, J lost 0 bases, and 13 bases lay in between.

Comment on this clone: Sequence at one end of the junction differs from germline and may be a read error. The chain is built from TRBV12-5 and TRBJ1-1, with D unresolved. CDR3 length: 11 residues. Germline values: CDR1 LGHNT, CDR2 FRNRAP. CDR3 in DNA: TGTGCTAGTGGGTTGGACGGTCAAGCTTTCTTT. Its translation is CASGLDGQAFF.

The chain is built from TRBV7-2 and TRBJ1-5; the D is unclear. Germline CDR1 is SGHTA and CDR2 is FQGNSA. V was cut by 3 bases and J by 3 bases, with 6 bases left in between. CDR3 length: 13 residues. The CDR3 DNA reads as TGTGCCAGCAGCTTGTCGGTCAATCAGCCCCAGCATTTT. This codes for CASSLSVNQPQHF.

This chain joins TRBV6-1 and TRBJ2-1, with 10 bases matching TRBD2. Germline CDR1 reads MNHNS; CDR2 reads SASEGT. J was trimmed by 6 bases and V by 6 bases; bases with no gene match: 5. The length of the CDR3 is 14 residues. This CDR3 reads CASRTGTSVNEQFF. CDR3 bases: TGTGCCAGCAGGACCGGGACTAGCGTCAATGAGCAGTTCTTC.

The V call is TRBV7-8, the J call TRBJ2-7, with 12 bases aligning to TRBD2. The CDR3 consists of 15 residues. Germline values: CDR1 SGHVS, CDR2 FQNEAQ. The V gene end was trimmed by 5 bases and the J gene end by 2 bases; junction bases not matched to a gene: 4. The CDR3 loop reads CASSELAGGPYEQYF. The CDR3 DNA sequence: TGTGCCAGCAGCGAACTAGCGGGAGGCCCCTACGAGCAGTACTTC.

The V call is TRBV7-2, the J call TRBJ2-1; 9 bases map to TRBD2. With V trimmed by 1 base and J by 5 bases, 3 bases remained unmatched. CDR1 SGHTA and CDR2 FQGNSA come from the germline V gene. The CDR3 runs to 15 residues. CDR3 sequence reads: CASSLVAGADNEQFF. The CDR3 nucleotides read TGTGCCAGCAGCTTAGTAGCGGGAGCCGACAATGAGCAGTTCTTC.

The CDR3 region has the DNA TGTGCCAGTAGTATCAACAGGGGAGTGGCTGAAGCTTTCTTT. Translation gives CASSINRGVAEAFF. The chain is built from TRBV19 and TRBJ1-1; 7 nucleotides match TRBD1. Germline CDR1 and CDR2: LNHDA and SQIVND (reference sequence). The trim removed 3 bases at V and 6 bases at J, leaving 7 bases unmatched. The CDR3 covers 14 residues.

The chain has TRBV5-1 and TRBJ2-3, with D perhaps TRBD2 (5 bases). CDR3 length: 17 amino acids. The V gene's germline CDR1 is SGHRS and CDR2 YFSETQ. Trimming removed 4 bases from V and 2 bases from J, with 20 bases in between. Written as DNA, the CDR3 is TGCGCCAGCAGCCCCCCGCTAGCCACGGGATCCACAGATACGCAGTATTTT. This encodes CASSPPLATGSTDTQYF.

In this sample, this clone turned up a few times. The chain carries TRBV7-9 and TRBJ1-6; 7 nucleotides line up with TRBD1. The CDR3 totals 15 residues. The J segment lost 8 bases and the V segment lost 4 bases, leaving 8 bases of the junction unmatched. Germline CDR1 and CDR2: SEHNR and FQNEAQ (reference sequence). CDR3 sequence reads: CASSWVATGHSPLHF. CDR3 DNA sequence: TGTGCCAGCAGCTGGGTGGCGACAGGGCATTCACCCCTCCACTTT.

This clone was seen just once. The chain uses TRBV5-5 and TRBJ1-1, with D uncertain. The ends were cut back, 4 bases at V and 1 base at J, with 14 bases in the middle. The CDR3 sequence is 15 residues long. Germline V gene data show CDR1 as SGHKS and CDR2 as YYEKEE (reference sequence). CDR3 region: CASSPGVGSNTEAFF. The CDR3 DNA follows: TGTGCCAGCAGCCCCGGGGTGGGCTCGAACACTGAAGCTTTCTTT.

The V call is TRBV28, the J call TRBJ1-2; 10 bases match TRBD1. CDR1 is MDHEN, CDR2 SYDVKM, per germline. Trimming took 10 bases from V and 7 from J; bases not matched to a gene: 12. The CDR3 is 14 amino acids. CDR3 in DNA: TGTGCCATCGCCTTGGGACAGGGGAGGTTTGGCTACACCTTC. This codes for CAIALGQGRFGYTF.

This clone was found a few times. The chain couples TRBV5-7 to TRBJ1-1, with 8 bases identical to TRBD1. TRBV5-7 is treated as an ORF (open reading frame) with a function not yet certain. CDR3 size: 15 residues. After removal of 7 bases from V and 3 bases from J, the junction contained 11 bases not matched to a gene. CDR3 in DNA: TGTGCCAGCCCCAGAGTCGGACAGGGCGACACTGAAGCTTTCTTT. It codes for CASPRVGQGDTEAFF.

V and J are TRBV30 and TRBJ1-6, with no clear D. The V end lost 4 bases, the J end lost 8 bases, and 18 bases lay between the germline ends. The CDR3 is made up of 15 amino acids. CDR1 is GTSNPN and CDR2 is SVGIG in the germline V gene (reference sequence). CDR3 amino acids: CAWTAGISGDSPLHF. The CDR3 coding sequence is TGTGCCTGGACCGCCGGGATCTCCGGAGATTCACCCCTCCACTTT.

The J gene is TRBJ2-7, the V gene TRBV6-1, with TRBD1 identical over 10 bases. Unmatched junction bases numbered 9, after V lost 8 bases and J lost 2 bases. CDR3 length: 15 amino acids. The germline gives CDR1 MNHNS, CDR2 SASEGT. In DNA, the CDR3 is TGTGCCAGCGGGGACAGGGGCCTTTCACCCTACGAGCAGTACTTC. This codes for CASGDRGLSPYEQYF.

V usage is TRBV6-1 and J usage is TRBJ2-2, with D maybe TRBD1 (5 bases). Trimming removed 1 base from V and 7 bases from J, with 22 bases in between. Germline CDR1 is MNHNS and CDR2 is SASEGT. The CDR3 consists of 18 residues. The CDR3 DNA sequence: TGTGCCAGCAGTGAAGGTCATACAGGTCCGTTGTTTAGCGGGGAGCTGTTTTTT. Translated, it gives CASSEGHTGPLFSGELFF.

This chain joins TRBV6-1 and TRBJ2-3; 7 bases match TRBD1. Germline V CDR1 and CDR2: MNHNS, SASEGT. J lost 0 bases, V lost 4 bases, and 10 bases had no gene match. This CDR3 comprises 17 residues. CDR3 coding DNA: TGTGCCAGCAGTGCGCGCAAGGGACAGCTAAGCACAGATACGCAGTATTTT. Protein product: CASSARKGQLSTDTQYF.

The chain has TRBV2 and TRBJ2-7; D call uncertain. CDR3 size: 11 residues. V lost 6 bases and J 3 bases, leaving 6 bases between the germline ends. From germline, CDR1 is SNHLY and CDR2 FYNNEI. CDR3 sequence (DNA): TGTGCCAGCAGCTTCCTCTACGAGCAGTACTTC. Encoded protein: CASSFLYEQYF. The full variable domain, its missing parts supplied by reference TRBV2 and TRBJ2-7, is EPEVTQTPSHQVTQMGQEVILRCVPISNHLYFYWYRQILGQKVEFLVSFYNNEISEKSEIFDDQFSVERPDGSNFTLKIRSTKLEDSAMYFCASSFLYEQYFGPGTRLTVT.

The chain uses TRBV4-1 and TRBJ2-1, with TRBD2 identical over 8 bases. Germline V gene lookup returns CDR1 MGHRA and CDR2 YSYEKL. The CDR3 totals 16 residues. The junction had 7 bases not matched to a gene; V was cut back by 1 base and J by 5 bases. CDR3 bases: TGCGCCAGCAGCCAAGGAGAGCGGGAGCCCCACAATGAGCAGTTCTTC. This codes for CASSQGEREPHNEQFF.

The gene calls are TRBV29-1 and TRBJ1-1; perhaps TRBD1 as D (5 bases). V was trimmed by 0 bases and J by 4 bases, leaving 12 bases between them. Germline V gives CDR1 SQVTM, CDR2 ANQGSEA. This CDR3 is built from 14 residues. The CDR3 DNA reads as TGCAGCGTTGAAGATCGTCAGGGCGGCACTGAAGCTTTCTTT. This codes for CSVEDRQGGTEAFF.

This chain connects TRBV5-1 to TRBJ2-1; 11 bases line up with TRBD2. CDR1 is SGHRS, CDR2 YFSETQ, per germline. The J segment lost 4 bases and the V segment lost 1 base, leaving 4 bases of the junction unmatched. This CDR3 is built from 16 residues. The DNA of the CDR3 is TGCGCCAGCAGCTTGACTAGCGGGAGTCGTTACAATGAGCAGTTCTTC. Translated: CASSLTSGSRYNEQFF.

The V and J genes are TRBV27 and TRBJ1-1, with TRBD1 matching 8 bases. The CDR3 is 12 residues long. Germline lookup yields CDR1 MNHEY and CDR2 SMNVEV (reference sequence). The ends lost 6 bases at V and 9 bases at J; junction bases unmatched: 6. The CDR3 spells CASSLQGGKAFF. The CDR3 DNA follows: TGTGCCAGCAGCCTACAGGGGGGTAAAGCTTTCTTT.